The TCR beta chain described here comes from a study of beta chain features in type 1 diabetes. Germline-derived CDR1 and CDR2 are MNHNS and SASEGT. Trimming cost V 6 bases and J 7 bases, with 13 bases left between them. The CDR3 is made up of 13 amino acids. The study reverse transcribed the entire isolated RNA, so it sequenced expressed TCRB transcripts. Profiling relied on immunoSEQ multiplex PCR, and the TCRdb table lists in-frame clones only, not all of them. The table includes 250,000 to 350,000 clones, more than 13% detected once. Comments on this clone: Its cognate antigen is unknown.

Study-wide points: Researchers report that Type 1 diabetes patients had moderately but significantly shorter TCRB CDR3s across all four CD4+ subsets.

This chain uses TRBV6-1 with TRBJ1-5; D is undetermined. The sample consisted of naive CD4+ T cells from blood. The clonotype comes from a man aged 25 to 45 with type 1 diabetes. CDR3 sequence (DNA): TGTGCCAGCAGCCCCTACGGTAACCAGCCCCAGCATTTT. Protein product: CASSPYGNQPQHF.